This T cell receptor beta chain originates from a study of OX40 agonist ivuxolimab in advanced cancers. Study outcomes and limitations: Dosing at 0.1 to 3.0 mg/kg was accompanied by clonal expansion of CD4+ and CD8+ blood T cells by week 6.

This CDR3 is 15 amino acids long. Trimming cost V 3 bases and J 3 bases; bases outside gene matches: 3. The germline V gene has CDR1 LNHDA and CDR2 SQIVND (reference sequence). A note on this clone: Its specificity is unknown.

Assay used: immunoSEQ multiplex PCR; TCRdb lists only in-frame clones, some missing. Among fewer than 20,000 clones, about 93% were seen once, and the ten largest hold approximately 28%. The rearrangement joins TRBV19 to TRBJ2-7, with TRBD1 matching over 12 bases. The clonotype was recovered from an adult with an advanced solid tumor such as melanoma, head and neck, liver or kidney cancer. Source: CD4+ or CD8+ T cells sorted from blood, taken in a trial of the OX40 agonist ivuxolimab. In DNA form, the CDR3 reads TGTGCCAGTAGTATGGGACAGGGGGCCCTCTACGAGCAGTACTTC. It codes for CASSMGQGALYEQYF.